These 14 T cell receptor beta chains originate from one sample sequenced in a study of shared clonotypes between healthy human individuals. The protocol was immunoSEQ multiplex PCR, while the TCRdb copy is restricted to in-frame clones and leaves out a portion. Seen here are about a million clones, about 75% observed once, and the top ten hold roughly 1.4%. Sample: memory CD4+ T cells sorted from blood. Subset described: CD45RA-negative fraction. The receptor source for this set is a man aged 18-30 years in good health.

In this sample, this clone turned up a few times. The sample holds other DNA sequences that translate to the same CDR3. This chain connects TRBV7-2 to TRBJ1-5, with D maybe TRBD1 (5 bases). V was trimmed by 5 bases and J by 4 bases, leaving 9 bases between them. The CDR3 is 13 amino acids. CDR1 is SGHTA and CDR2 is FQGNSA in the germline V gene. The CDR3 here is CASSRQRNQPQHF. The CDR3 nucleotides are TGTGCCAGCAGCCGACAGAGGAATCAGCCCCAGCATTTT.

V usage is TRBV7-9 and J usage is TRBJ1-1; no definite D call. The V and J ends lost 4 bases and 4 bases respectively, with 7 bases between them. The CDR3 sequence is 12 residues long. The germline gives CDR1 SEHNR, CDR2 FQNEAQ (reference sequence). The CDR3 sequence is CASSWPSTEAFF. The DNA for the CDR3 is TGTGCCAGCAGCTGGCCGAGCACTGAAGCTTTCTTT.

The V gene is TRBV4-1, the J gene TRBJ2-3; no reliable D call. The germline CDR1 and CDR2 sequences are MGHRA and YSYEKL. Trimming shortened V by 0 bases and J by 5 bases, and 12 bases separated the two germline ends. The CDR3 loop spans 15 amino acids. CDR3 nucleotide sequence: TGCGCCAGCAGCCAAGATTATAATTCGGTAGATACGCAGTATTTT. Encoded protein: CASSQDYNSVDTQYF.

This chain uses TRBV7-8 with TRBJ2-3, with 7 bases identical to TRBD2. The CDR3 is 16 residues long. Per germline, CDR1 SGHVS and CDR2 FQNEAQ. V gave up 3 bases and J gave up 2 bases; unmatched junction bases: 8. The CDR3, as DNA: TGTGCCAGCAGCTTTGTGACTAGCAGATCCACAGATACGCAGTATTTT. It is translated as CASSFVTSRSTDTQYF.

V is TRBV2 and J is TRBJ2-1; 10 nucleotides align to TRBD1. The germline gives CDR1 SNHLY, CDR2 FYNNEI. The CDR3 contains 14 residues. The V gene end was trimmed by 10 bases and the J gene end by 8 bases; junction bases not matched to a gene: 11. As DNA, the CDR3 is TGTGCCACCAACCGGGACAGGGGTATCCATGAGCAGTTCTTC. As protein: CATNRDRGIHEQFF. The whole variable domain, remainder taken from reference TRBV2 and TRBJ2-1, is EPEVTQTPSHQVTQMGQEVILRCVPISNHLYFYWYRQILGQKVEFLVSFYNNEISEKSEIFDDQFSVERPDGSNFTLKIRSTKLEDSAMYFCATNRDRGIHEQFFGPGTRLTVL.

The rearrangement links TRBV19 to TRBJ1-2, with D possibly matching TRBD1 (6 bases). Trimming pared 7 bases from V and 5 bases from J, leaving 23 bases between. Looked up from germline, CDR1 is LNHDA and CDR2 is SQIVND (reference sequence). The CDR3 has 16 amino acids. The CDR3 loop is CASTARGRRASYGYTF. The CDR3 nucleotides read TGTGCCAGTACCGCCAGGGGCCGCAGAGCATCATATGGCTACACCTTC.

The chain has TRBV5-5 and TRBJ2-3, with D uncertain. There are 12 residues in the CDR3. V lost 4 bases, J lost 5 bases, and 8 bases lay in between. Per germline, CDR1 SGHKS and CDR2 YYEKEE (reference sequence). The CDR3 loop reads CASSRDGDTQYF. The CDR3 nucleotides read TGTGCCAGCAGCCGCGACGGAGATACGCAGTATTTT.

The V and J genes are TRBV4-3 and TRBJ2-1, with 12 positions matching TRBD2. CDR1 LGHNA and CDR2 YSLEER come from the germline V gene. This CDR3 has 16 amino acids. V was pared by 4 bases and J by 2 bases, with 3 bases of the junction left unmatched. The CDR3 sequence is CASSPGLAGPYNEQFF. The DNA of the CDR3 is TGCGCCAGCAGCCCCGGACTAGCGGGGCCCTACAATGAGCAGTTCTTC.

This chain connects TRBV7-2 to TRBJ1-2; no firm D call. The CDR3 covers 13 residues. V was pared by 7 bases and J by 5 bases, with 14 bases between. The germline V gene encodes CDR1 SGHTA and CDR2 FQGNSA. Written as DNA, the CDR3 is TGTGCCAGCACCCGGGAACCCAGATATGGCTACACCTTC. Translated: CASTREPRYGYTF.

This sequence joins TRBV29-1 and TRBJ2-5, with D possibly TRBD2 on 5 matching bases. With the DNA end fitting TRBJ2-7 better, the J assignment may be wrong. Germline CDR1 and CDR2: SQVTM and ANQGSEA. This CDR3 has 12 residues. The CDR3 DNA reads TGCAGCGCCCACGGGGAATCCTACGAGCAGTACTTC. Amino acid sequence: CSAHGESYEQYF.

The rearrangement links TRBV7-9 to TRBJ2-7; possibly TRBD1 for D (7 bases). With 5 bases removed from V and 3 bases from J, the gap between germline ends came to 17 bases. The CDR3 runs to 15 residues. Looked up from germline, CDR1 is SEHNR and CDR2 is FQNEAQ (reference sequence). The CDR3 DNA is TGTGCCAGCAGCGGTGGGGGGACAGACCTCTACGAGCAGTACTTC. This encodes CASSGGGTDLYEQYF.

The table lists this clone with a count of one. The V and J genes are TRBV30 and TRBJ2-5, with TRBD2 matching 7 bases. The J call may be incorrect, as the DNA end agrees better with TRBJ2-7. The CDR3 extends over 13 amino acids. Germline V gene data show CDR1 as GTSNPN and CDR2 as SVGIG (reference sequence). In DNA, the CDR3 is TGTGCCTGGAGTGGCGGACTAGCCTACGAGCAGTACTTC. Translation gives CAWSGGLAYEQYF.

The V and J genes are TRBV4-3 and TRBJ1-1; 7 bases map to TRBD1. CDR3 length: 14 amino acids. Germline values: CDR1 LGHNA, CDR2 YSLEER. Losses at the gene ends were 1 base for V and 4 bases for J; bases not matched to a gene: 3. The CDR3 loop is CASSQVHRGTEAFF. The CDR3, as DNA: TGCGCCAGCAGCCAAGTTCACAGGGGCACTGAAGCTTTCTTT.

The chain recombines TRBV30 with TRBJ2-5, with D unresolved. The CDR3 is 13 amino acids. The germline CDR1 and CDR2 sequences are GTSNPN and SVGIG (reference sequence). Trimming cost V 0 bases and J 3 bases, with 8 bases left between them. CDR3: CAWSVLLEETQYF. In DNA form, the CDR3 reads TGTGCCTGGAGTGTACTGCTAGAAGAGACCCAGTACTTC.